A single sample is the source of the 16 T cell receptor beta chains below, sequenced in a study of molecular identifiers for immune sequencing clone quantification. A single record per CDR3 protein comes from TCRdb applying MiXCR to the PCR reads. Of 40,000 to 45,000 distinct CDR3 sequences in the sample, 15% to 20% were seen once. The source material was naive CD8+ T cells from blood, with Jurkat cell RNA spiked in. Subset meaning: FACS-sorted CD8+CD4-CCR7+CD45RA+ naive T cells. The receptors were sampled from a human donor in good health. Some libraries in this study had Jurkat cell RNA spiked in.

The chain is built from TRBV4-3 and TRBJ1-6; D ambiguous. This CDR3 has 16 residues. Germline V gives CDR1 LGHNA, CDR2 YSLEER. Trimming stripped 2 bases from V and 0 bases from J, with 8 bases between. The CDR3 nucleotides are TGCGCCAGCAGCCAATCGGCTAGCTCCTATAATTCACCCCTCCACTTT. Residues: CASSQSASSYNSPLHF.

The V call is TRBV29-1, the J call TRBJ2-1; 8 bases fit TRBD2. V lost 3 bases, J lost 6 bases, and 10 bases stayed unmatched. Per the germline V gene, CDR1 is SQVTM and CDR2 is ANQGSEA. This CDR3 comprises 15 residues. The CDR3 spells CSVEIRTSGGNEQFF. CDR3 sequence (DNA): TGCAGCGTTGAGATTCGAACTAGCGGTGGCAATGAGCAGTTCTTC.

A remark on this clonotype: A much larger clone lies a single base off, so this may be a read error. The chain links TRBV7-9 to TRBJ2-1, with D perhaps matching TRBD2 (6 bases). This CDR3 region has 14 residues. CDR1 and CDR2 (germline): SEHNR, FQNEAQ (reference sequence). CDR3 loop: CAGSSRGGYNEQFF. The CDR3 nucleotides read TGTGCCGGCAGCTCGCGGGGAGGTTACAATGAGCAGTTCTTC.

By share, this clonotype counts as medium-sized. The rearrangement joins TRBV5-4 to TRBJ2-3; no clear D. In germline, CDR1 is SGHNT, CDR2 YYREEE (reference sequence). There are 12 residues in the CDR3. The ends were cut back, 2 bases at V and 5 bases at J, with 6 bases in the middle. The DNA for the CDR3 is TGTGCCAGCAGCTTCAGAGAAGATACGCAGTATTTT. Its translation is CASSFREDTQYF. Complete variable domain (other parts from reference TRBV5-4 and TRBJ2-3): ETGVTQSPTHLIKTRGQQVTLRCSSQSGHNTVSWYQQALGQGPQFIFQYYREEENGRGNFPPRFSGLQFPNYSSELNVNALELDDSALYLCASSFREDTQYFGPGTRLTVL.

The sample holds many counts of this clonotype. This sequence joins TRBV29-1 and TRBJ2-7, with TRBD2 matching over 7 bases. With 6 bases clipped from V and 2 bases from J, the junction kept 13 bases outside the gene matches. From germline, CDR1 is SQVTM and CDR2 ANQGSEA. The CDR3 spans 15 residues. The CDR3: CSVEIVGAGPYEQYF. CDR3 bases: TGCAGCGTGGAAATCGTGGGAGCGGGGCCCTACGAGCAGTACTTC.

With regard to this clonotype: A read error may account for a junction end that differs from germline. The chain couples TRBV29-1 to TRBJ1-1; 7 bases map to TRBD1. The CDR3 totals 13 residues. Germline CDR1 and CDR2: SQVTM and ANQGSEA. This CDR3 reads CSVRQGTNTGAFF. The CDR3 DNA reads TGCAGCGTTCGACAGGGAACGAACACTGGAGCTTTCTTT.

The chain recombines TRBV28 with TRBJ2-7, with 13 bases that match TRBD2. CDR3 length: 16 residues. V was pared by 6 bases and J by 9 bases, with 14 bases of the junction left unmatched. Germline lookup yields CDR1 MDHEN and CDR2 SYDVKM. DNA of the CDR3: TGTGCCAGCAGCCTATTCGATGGACTAGCGGGAGAGGGGCAGTACTTC. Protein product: CASSLFDGLAGEGQYF.

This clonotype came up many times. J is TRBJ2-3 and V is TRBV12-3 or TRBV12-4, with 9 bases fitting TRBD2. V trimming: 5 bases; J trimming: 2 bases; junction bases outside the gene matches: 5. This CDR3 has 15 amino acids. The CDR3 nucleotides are TGTGCCAGCAGTGGTAGCGGGAGCCTCACAGATACGCAGTATTTT. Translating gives CASSGSGSLTDTQYF.

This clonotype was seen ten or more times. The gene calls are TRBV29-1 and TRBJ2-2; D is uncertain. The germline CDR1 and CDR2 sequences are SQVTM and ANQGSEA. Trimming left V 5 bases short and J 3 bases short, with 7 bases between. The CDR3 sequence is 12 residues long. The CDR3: CSVLPHTGELFF. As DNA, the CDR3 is TGCAGCGTTCTGCCCCACACCGGGGAGCTGTTTTTT.

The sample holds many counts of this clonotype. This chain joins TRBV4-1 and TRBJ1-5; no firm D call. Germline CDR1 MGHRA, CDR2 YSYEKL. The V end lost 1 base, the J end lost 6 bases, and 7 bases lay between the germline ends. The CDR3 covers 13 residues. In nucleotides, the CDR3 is TGCGCCAGCAGCCAAGGGTCCAGTCAGCCCCAGCATTTT. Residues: CASSQGSSQPQHF.

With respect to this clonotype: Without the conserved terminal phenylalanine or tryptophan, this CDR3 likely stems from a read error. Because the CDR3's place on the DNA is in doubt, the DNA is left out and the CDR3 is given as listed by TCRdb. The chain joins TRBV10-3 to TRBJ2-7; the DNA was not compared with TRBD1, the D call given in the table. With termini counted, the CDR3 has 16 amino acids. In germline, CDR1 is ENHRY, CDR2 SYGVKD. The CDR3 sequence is CAISESIRPRGGEQPP.

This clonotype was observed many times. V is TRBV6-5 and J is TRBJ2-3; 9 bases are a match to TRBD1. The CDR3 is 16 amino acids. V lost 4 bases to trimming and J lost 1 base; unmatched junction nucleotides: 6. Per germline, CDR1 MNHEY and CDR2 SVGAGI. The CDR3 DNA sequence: TGTGCCAGCAGTTTACAGGGGGCTTATGGCACAGATACGCAGTATTTT. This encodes CASSLQGAYGTDTQYF.

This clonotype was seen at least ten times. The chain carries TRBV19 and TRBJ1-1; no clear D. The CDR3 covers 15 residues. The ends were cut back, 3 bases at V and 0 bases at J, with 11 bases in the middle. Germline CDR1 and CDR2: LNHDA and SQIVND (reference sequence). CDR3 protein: CASSMGLGMNTEAFF. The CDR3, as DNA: TGTGCCAGTAGTATGGGTCTGGGTATGAACACTGAAGCTTTCTTT.

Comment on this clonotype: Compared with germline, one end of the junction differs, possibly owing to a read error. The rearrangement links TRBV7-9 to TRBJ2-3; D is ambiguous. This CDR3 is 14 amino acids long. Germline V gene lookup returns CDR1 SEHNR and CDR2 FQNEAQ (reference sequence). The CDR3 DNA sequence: TGTGCCAGCAGCCCCCCCTATGGCACAGATACGCGGTACTTT. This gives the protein CASSPPYGTDTRYF.

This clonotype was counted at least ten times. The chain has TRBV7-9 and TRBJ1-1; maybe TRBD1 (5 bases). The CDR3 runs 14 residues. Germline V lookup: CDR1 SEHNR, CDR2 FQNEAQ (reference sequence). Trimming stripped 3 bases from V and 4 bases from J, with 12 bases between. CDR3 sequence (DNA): TGTGCCAGCAGCTTTACTGGGGCCGCCACTGAAGCTTTCTTT. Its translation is CASSFTGAATEAFF.

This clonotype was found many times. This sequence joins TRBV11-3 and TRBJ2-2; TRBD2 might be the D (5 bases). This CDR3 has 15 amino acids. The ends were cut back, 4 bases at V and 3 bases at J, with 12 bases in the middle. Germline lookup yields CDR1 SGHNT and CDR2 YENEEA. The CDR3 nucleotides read TGTGCCAGCAGCTACGGCCTTAGCGACACCGGGGAGCTGTTTTTT. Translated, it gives CASSYGLSDTGELFF.